The 21 T cell receptor beta chains below all came from one sample that was sequenced in a study of response to subunit inactivated influenza vaccine. In TCRdb, the RT-PCR reads were re-called with MiXCR into one record per CDR3 protein. The sample contains about 800,000 distinct CDR3 sequences, 21% of which appear only once. The material sequenced was PBMCs from blood, taken roughly 5 days after vaccination. Every receptor here comes from a man aged 50-59 years who received an inactivated influenza vaccine.

The chain is built from TRBV2 and TRBJ2-3; D remains ambiguous. This CDR3 is 13 amino acids long. V shed 7 bases and J shed 6 bases, with 14 bases lying between them. CDR1 is SNHLY and CDR2 is FYNNEI in the germline V gene. The CDR3 bases are TGTGCCAGCAATGGAGATGGGCTGGATACGCAGTATTTT. It encodes CASNGDGLDTQYF.

The sample holds a few counts of this clonotype. This chain links TRBV25-1 with TRBJ1-5; D unresolved. The CDR3 has 17 amino acids. Trimming removed 8 bases at V and 0 bases at J, with 20 bases between. Germline lookup yields CDR1 MGHDK and CDR2 SYGVNS. CDR3 region: CASPTPGDPYSNQPQHF. CDR3 nucleotides: TGTGCCAGCCCAACCCCCGGCGACCCATATAGCAATCAGCCCCAGCATTTT.

This clonotype was picked up a small number of times. The V call is TRBV4-2, the J call TRBJ1-4; D unclear. CDR3 length: 16 amino acids. V lost 0 bases to trimming and J lost 4 bases, with 12 bases between them. The germline V gene has CDR1 LGHNA and CDR2 YNFKEQ. For the CDR3, the DNA is TGTGCCAGCAGCCAAGACGGTGGGCAGATTAATGAAAAACTGTTTTTT. Amino acid sequence: CASSQDGGQINEKLFF.

The CDR3 loop is CSAKGLAGRTDTQYF. CDR3 nucleotide sequence: TGCAGTGCCAAAGGGCTAGCGGGGCGCACAGATACGCAGTATTTT. The chain joins TRBV20-1 to TRBJ2-3, with TRBD2 matching over 9 bases. J lost 1 base, V lost 6 bases, and 8 bases had no gene match. CDR1 and CDR2 from the germline V gene are DFQATT and SNEGSKA (reference sequence). The CDR3 covers 15 residues.

This clonotype appeared a few times. The rearrangement links TRBV5-1 to TRBJ2-6; the match to TRBD2 covers 7 bases. This CDR3 is 17 amino acids long. Trimming cost V 7 bases and J 0 bases; bases outside gene matches: 10. Germline lookup yields CDR1 SGHRS and CDR2 YFSETQ. CDR3 coding DNA: TGCGCCAGCGCTTCCGGGGGGATGAGCTCTGGGGCCAACGTCCTGACTTTC. Protein product: CASASGGMSSGANVLTF.

This clonotype was recorded a few times. The chain employs TRBV20-1 and TRBJ1-2; D may be TRBD1 (5 bases). This CDR3 is built from 13 residues. Germline CDR1 reads DFQATT; CDR2 reads SNEGSKA (reference sequence). V lost 6 bases, J lost 4 bases, and 15 bases lay in between. The CDR3 sequence is CSATDTGGYGYTF. The CDR3 DNA reads as TGCAGTGCGACGGACACGGGGGGCTATGGCTACACCTTC.

The chain recombines TRBV7-3 with TRBJ2-1, with TRBD1 matching 9 bases. CDR3 length equals 16 residues. The germline gives CDR1 SGHTA, CDR2 FQGTGA. After removal of 3 bases from V and 0 bases from J, the junction contained 3 bases not matched to a gene. CDR3 protein: CASSFGTGSSYNEQFF. CDR3 coding DNA: TGTGCCAGCAGCTTTGGGACAGGGAGCTCCTACAATGAGCAGTTCTTC. Supplemented by reference TRBV7-3 and TRBJ2-1, the full variable domain reads GAGVSQTPSNKVTEKGKYVELRCDPISGHTALYWYRQSLGQGPEFLIYFQGTGAADDSGLPNDRFFAVRPEGSVSTLKIQRTERGDSAVYLCASSFGTGSSYNEQFFGPGTRLTVL.

This clonotype turned up a few times. This chain links TRBV12-3 or TRBV12-4 with TRBJ1-5; no reliable D call. The V and J ends lost 5 bases and 7 bases respectively, with 9 bases between them. The CDR3 is 12 residues long. The CDR3 here is CASSERGQPQHF. CDR3 DNA sequence: TGTGCCAGCAGTGAGAGAGGACAGCCCCAGCATTTT.

This clonotype occurred a few times. The rearrangement uses TRBV12-3 or TRBV12-4 and TRBJ2-7, with 8 bases fitting TRBD1. Trimming took 4 bases from V and 12 from J; bases not matched to a gene: 11. The length of the CDR3 is 13 residues. This CDR3 is CASSSDRGGGTYF. In DNA form, the CDR3 reads TGTGCCAGCAGTTCTGACAGGGGCGGCGGCACGTACTTC.

This clonotype was found many times. V and J are TRBV7-6 and TRBJ2-2, with D unclear. This CDR3 spans 16 amino acids. Germline CDR1 and CDR2: SGHVS and FNYEAQ. Trimming left V 3 bases short and J 0 bases short, with 11 bases between. This CDR3 is CASSLETAANTGELFF. CDR3 in DNA: TGTGCCAGCAGCTTGGAAACAGCCGCGAACACCGGGGAGCTGTTTTTT. The full variable domain, rest sourced from reference TRBV7-6 and TRBJ2-2, is GAGVSQSPRYKVTKRGQDVALRCDPISGHVSLYWYRQALGQGPEFLTYFNYEAQQDKSGLPNDRFSAERPEGSISTLTIQRTEQRDSAMYRCASSLETAANTGELFFGEGSRLTVL.

This clonotype was seen a handful of times. The chain combines TRBV20-1 with TRBJ1-1, with no clear D. V dropped 3 bases and J dropped 0 bases, with 14 bases sitting between them. CDR3 length: 15 amino acids. CDR1 is DFQATT and CDR2 is SNEGSKA in the germline V gene (reference sequence). DNA of the CDR3: TGCAGTGCTAGCCCGGGGTCGGCGGTGAACACTGAAGCTTTCTTT. Protein sequence: CSASPGSAVNTEAFF.

A few counts support this clonotype. V gene TRBV6-2 or TRBV6-3 combines with J gene TRBJ2-1, with 8 nucleotides matching TRBD1. Trimming at V came to 2 bases and at J to 13 bases, leaving 13 bases not matched to a gene. The CDR3 sequence is 15 residues long. The V gene's germline CDR1 is MNHEY and CDR2 SVGEGT. CDR3 in amino acids: CASSYGWRTGKGQFF. CDR3 nucleotides: TGTGCCAGCAGTTACGGGTGGAGGACAGGGAAGGGACAGTTCTTC.

This sequence joins TRBV20-1 and TRBJ1-1, with 7 bases matching TRBD1. The V gene end was trimmed by 5 bases and the J gene end by 6 bases; junction bases not matched to a gene: 9. The CDR3 is 13 amino acids. Per germline, CDR1 DFQATT and CDR2 SNEGSKA (reference sequence). This chain's CDR3 is CSAVDRVGAEAFF. The CDR3 DNA follows: TGCAGTGCTGTTGACAGGGTTGGGGCTGAAGCTTTCTTT.

This rearrangement joins TRBV24-1 to TRBJ2-3, with 9 bases fitting TRBD1. This CDR3 contains 15 residues. The J segment lost 4 bases and the V segment lost 9 bases, leaving 10 bases of the junction unmatched. Germline CDR1 reads KGHDR; CDR2 reads SFDVKD. The CDR3 bases are TGTGCCACCGGGTCGGGACAGGGCCTCCCAGATACGCAGTATTTT. This encodes CATGSGQGLPDTQYF.

This clonotype was counted a few times. The CDR3: CAISESGGYQTSEQYF. CDR3 nucleotide sequence: TGTGCCATCAGTGAGTCGGGAGGGTACCAAACCTCCGAGCAGTACTTC. The chain is built from TRBV10-3 and TRBJ2-7; 7 bases fit TRBD2. The CDR3 is 16 amino acids. Germline trimming cut 0 bases from V and 6 bases from J; bases unmatched to any gene: 11. Germline CDR1 reads ENHRY; CDR2 reads SYGVKD.

This clonotype was seen a single time. The rearrangement links TRBV9 to TRBJ2-7; perhaps TRBD2 as D (6 bases). V lost 0 bases to trimming and J lost 3 bases, with 13 bases between them. CDR1 SGDLS and CDR2 YYNGEE come from the germline V gene. The CDR3 totals 15 residues. CDR3 in DNA: TGTGCCAGCAGCGTAGCTACTAGCAATGTCTACGAGCAGTACTTC. Its translation is CASSVATSNVYEQYF.

This clonotype was seen at least ten times. The rearrangement links TRBV2 to TRBJ2-1, with D possibly TRBD2 on 6 matching bases. This CDR3 contains 14 residues. The V gene's germline CDR1 is SNHLY and CDR2 FYNNEI. The ends were cut back, 10 bases at V and 3 bases at J, with 16 bases in the middle. CDR3 in DNA: TGTGCCACCGTACCTAGCGAACACTACAATGAGCAGTTCTTC. Protein sequence: CATVPSEHYNEQFF. Combining the CDR3 with reference TRBV2 and TRBJ2-1 gives the whole variable domain EPEVTQTPSHQVTQMGQEVILRCVPISNHLYFYWYRQILGQKVEFLVSFYNNEISEKSEIFDDQFSVERPDGSNFTLKIRSTKLEDSAMYFCATVPSEHYNEQFFGPGTRLTVL.

This clonotype was seen just once. The junction does not match germline at one end; this may be a read error. CDR3 in amino acids: CSARPDSYGQYF. The CDR3 nucleotides read TGCAGTGCTAGACCAGATTCCTACGGGCAGTACTTC. The chain links TRBV20-1 to TRBJ2-7; no reliable D call. The CDR3 consists of 12 residues. From germline, CDR1 is DFQATT and CDR2 SNEGSKA (reference sequence).

The rearrangement uses TRBV18 and TRBJ2-1; D may be TRBD2 (6 bases). CDR1 is KGHSH and CDR2 is LQKENI in the germline V gene. CDR3 length: 15 amino acids. Deletions cut 4 bases from V and 7 bases from J, with 17 bases between. CDR3 bases: TGTGCCAGCTCACACCGGGACTCCGGAAGGAATGAGCAGTTCTTC. Its translation: CASSHRDSGRNEQFF.

The chain couples TRBV5-1 to TRBJ2-1; 7 nucleotides agree with TRBD2. The CDR3 runs to 15 residues. The V and J ends lost 1 base and 4 bases, in that order; junction bases with no gene match: 5. The germline CDR1 and CDR2 sequences are SGHRS and YFSETQ. The chain's CDR3 is CASSLSRTRYNEQFF. The DNA for the CDR3 is TGCGCCAGCAGCTTGAGCCGGACTAGATACAATGAGCAGTTCTTC.

This clonotype was seen a few times. This chain links TRBV20-1 with TRBJ2-3; TRBD2 is a possible D gene (6 bases). The V end was cut by 5 bases, the J end by 0 bases, with 9 bases between. CDR3 length: 13 amino acids. Per the germline V gene, CDR1 is DFQATT and CDR2 is SNEGSKA (reference sequence). This chain's CDR3 is CSAGGTSTDTQYF. CDR3 nucleotide sequence: TGCAGTGCTGGAGGGACTAGCACAGATACGCAGTATTTT.